The sequence of this TCR beta chain was determined in a study of early T cells in non-severe SARS-CoV-2 infection. Study in general: Unsorted whole blood bulk RNA was sequenced, with unpaired chains.

Germline V CDR1 and CDR2: MDHEN, SYDVKM. This CDR3 has 15 residues. The V segment lost 6 bases and the J segment 3 bases; nucleotides outside the gene matches: 11. Overall study findings and caveats: VDJdb matching, biased toward anti-spike CD8 responses, missed private and CD4 specificities.

This clonotype appeared a few times. Its target is unknown. The TCR library protocol attached unique molecular identifiers to the individual cDNA molecules. MiXCR was run by TCRdb on the 5' RACE reads, yielding one entry per CDR3 protein. Among 80,000 or so distinct CDR3 sequences listed, around 11% were seen once. Sequencing was performed on whole blood, taken at baseline. The receptor comes from an adult who was a healthcare worker with PCR-confirmed SARS-CoV-2 infection or an uninfected control (not recorded which). The rearrangement uses TRBV28 and TRBJ2-7; 7 bases are a match to TRBD1. CDR3: CASSESKGAIYEQYF. The CDR3 region has the DNA TGTGCCAGCAGCGAGTCCAAGGGGGCCATCTACGAGCAGTACTTC.